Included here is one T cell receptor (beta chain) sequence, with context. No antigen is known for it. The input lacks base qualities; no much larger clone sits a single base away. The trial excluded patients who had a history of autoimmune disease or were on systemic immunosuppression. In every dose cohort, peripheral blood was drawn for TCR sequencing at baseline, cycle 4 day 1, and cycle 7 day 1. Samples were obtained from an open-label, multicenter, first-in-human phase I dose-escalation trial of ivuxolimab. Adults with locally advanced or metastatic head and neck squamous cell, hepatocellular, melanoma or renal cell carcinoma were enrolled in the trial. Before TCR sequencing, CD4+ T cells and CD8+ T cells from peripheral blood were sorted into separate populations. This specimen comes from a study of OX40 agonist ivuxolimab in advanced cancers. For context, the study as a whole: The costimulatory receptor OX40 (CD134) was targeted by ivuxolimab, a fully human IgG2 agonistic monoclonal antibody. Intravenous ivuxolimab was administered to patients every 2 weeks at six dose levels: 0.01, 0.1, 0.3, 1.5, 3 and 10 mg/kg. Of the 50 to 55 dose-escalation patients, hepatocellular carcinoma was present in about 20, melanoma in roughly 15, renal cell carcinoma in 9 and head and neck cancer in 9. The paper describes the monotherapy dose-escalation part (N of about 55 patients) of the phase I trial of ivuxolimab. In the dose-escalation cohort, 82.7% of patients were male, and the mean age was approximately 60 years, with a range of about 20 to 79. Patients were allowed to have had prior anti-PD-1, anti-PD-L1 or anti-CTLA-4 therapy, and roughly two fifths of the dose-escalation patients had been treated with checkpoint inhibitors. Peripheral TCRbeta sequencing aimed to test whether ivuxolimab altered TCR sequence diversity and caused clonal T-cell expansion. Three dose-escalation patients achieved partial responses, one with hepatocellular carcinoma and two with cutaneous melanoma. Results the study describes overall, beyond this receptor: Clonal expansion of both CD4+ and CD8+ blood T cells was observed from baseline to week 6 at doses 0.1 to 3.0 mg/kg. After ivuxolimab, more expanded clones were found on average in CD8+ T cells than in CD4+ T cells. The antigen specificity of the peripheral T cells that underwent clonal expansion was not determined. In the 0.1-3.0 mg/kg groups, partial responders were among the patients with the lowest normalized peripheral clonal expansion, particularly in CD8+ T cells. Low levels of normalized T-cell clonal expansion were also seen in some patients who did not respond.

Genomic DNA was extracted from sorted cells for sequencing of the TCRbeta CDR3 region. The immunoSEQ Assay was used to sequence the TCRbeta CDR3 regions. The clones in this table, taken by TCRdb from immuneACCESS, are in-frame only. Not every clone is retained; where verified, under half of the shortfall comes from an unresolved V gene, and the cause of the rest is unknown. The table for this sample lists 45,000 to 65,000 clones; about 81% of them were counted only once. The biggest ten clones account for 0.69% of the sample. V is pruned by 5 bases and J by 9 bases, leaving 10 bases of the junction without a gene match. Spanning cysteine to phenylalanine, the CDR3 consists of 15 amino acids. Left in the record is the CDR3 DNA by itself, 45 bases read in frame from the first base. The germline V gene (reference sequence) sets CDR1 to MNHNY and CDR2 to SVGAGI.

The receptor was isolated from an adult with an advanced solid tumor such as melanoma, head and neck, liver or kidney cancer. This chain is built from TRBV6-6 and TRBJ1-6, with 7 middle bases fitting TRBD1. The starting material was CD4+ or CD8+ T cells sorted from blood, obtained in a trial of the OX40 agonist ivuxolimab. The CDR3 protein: CASSATGRGSSPLHF. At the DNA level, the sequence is TGTGCCAGCAGTGCGACAGGGAGGGGGAGTTCACCCCTCCACTTT.